This TCR beta chain was identified during a study of naive and memory T cell subsets. The CDR3 loop spans 13 amino acids. Germline CDR1 SEHNR, CDR2 FQNEAQ (reference sequence). With V trimmed by 11 bases and J by 7 bases, 10 bases remained unmatched. There are many counts of this clonotype. The target antigen is unknown. The SP2 primer and nested alpha and beta constant region primers amplified ligated cDNA in four rounds. Each CDR3 protein is one row after TCRdb ran MiXCR on the 5' RACE reads. The table lists 55,000 to 70,000 distinct CDR3 sequences, around 7.7% of them singletons. An oligonucleotide containing a UMI was ligated to the 3' end of TCR cDNA. Whole-study findings and limits: This RNA-based method may be sensitive to activation-related transcript changes.

V gene TRBV7-9 combines with J gene TRBJ1-4, with TRBD1 identical over 7 bases. The TCR comes from a male donor in good health. For the CDR3, the DNA is TGTGCCGTCCCGGTGGGACAGAGTGAAAAACTGTTTTTT. This translates into CAVPVGQSEKLFF.